This T cell receptor beta chain comes out of a study of CD8 T cells in Susac syndrome. An amount of RNA that ranged from about 0.45 to 1 ug was reverse transcribed with random hexamers. TCRdb reprocessed the immunoSEQ multiplex PCR reads via MiXCR and lists one record per CDR3 protein. The repertoire holds hundreds of thousands of distinct CDR3 sequences, with about 82% as singletons. The receptor's source is a human donor with multiple sclerosis. The specimen was CD8+ T cells from PBMCs.

The DNA of the CDR3 is TGTGCCAGCAATCCCGAGGGGCCGAACACTGAAGCTTTCTTT. It codes for CASNPEGPNTEAFF. This chain uses TRBV3-1 with TRBJ1-1; D might be TRBD1 (5 bases). Trimming took off 7 bases at V and 1 base at J, with 13 bases between the two ends. The germline CDR1 and CDR2 sequences are LGHDT and YNNKEL (reference sequence). The CDR3 is 14 amino acids.